The 25 T cell receptor beta chains in this list originate from one sample, sequenced in a study of blood T cell repertoires in COVID-19. Profiled with immunoSEQ multiplex PCR; TCRdb holds only in-frame clones, not every one. The sample carries roughly 32,000 clones, 87% recorded once. Sequenced material: peripheral blood. The source of these receptors is a middle-aged man with active or convalescent COVID-19.

The sample holds one count of this clone. The rearrangement joins TRBV2 to TRBJ2-7; 10 bases map to TRBD2. This CDR3 has 16 amino acids. Trimming removed 4 bases from V and 0 bases from J; junction bases left unmatched: 6. Germline loops: CDR1 SNHLY, CDR2 FYNNEI. CDR3 amino acids: CASSVSSGRNSYEQYF. The DNA of the CDR3 is TGTGCCAGCAGTGTGTCTAGCGGGAGAAACTCCTACGAGCAGTACTTC.

The rearrangement links TRBV5-4 to TRBJ1-1, with a possible D match to TRBD1 (6 bases). The germline gives CDR1 SGHNT, CDR2 YYREEE (reference sequence). Trimming cost V 6 bases and J 0 bases, with 9 bases left between them. The CDR3 has 13 amino acids. The DNA for the CDR3 is TGTGCCAGCACCCGACAGGTGAACACTGAAGCTTTCTTT. This encodes CASTRQVNTEAFF.

The chain employs TRBV3-1 (or the pseudogene TRBV3-2) and TRBJ2-7, with 9 bases that match TRBD1. Germline loops: CDR1 LGHDT, CDR2 YNNKEL (reference sequence). The length of the CDR3 is 15 residues. Trimming removed 3 bases from V and 0 bases from J; junction bases left unmatched: 3. The CDR3 region is CASSQPGQGSYEQYF. CDR3 in DNA: TGTGCCAGCAGCCAGCCGGGACAGGGCTCCTACGAGCAGTACTTC.

The rearrangement joins TRBV10-3 to TRBJ1-5; D uncertain. Trimming left V 8 bases short and J 6 bases short, with 20 bases between. Germline V gene sequence: CDR1 ENHRY, CDR2 SYGVKD. This CDR3 is 15 amino acids long. CDR3 protein: CAIGSLRTGGQPQHF. DNA of the CDR3: TGTGCCATCGGTTCGTTAAGGACGGGAGGTCAGCCCCAGCATTTT.

The chain couples TRBV12-2 to TRBJ1-2; TRBD1, as called in the table, went unchecked against the DNA. TRBV12-2 is assigned pseudogene status. There are 15 residues in the CDR3. The CDR3 nucleotides read TGTGCAAGTCGCCAGACGGACAGGGCTTGGGGTGGCTACACCTTC. It is translated as CASRQTDRAWGGYTF.

The chain is built from TRBV6-2 or TRBV6-3 and TRBJ2-7; 10 bases are a match to TRBD2. The CDR3 runs 18 residues. V was pared by 0 bases and J by 4 bases, with 12 bases of the junction left unmatched. The germline CDR1 and CDR2 sequences are MNHEY and SVGEGT. DNA for the CDR3: TGTGCCAGCAGTTACTCGTTCACCGTCGTACTAGCGGGGTACGAGCAGTACTTC. This encodes CASSYSFTVVLAGYEQYF.

The chain has TRBV14 and TRBJ2-7; 8 nucleotides align to TRBD1. CDR3 length equals 17 residues. The trim removed 4 bases at V and 5 bases at J, leaving 16 bases unmatched. CDR1 and CDR2 (germline): SGHDN, FVKESK. The CDR3 DNA reads as TGTGCCAGCAGCCCTAAATTGATACGACAGGGGAACCACGAGCAGTACTTC. Amino acids: CASSPKLIRQGNHEQYF.

This clone showed up just once. V and J are TRBV28 and TRBJ1-2; 9 nucleotides line up with TRBD1. V lost 6 bases to trimming and J lost 10 bases; unmatched junction nucleotides: 6. CDR1 MDHEN and CDR2 SYDVKM come from the germline V gene. The CDR3 is 12 residues long. Here the CDR3 reads CASSRGQGYYTF. In nucleotides, the CDR3 is TGTGCCAGCAGCCGGGGACAGGGCTACTACACCTTC.

V is TRBV3-1 (or the pseudogene TRBV3-2) and J is TRBJ2-7; 8 bases are a match to TRBD2. The J segment lost 5 bases and the V segment lost 7 bases, leaving 10 bases of the junction unmatched. In germline, CDR1 is LGHDT, CDR2 YNNKEL (reference sequence). The CDR3 totals 14 residues. The CDR3 coding sequence is TGTGCCAGCACCCGCGGGAGGTGGTACGACGAGCAGTACTTC. Translated, it gives CASTRGRWYDEQYF.

The CDR3 DNA reads as TGTGCCAGCAGTTTAGGGTGGGGGGGCGGCTCACCCCTCCACTTT. Translating it yields CASSLGWGGGSPLHF. The chain has TRBV28 and TRBJ1-6; D possibly corresponds to TRBD1 (6 bases). The CDR3 length is 15 residues. V dropped 2 bases and J dropped 10 bases, with 15 bases sitting between them. CDR1 and CDR2 from the germline V gene are MDHEN and SYDVKM.

This chain's CDR3 is CASSHYNEQFF. The CDR3 coding sequence is TGTGCCAGCAGTCACTACAATGAGCAGTTCTTC. The chain carries TRBV27 and TRBJ2-1; no reliable D call. Trimming removed 5 bases at V and 3 bases at J, with 2 bases between. The CDR3 covers 11 residues. From germline, CDR1 is MNHEY and CDR2 SMNVEV (reference sequence).

The J gene is TRBJ2-5, the V gene TRBV4-3; the match to TRBD2 covers 11 bases. This CDR3 has 15 amino acids. Trimming took 4 bases from V and 2 from J; bases not matched to a gene: 3. Germline loops: CDR1 LGHNA, CDR2 YSLEER. This CDR3 reads CASSPWTSGQETQYF. The CDR3 DNA reads as TGCGCCAGCAGCCCGTGGACTAGCGGGCAAGAGACCCAGTACTTC.

J is TRBJ2-5 and V is TRBV20-1; D is unclear. The CDR3 consists of 11 residues. From germline, CDR1 is DFQATT and CDR2 SNEGSKA (reference sequence). V lost 5 bases, J lost 5 bases, and 9 bases lay in between. CDR3 loop: CSAFSLETQYF. The DNA for the CDR3 is TGCAGTGCTTTTAGTCTGGAGACCCAGTACTTC.

The chain joins TRBV2 to TRBJ1-2; no clear D gene. From germline, CDR1 is SNHLY and CDR2 FYNNEI. This CDR3 is built from 12 residues. The germline V and J ends were trimmed by 6 bases and 4 bases, with 9 bases remaining between them. The CDR3 sequence: CASREGSYGYTF. CDR3 nucleotides: TGTGCCAGCAGAGAGGGTTCCTATGGCTACACCTTC.

Note on this clone: The junction departs from germline at one end; a sequencing error may be responsible. The V call is TRBV28, the J call TRBJ1-6; D not resolved. This CDR3 region has 14 residues. The germline V gene encodes CDR1 MDHEN and CDR2 SYDVKM. CDR3 nucleotides: TGTGCCAGCAGTTTCGGGTGGAATAACTCACCCCTCCACTTT. Encoded protein: CASSFGWNNSPLHF. Looking up the rest from reference TRBV28 and TRBJ1-6 gives the full variable domain: DVKVTQSSRYLVKRTGEKVFLECVQDMDHENMFWYRQDPGLGLRLIYFSYDVKMKEKGDIPEGYSVSREKKERFSLILESASTNQTSMYLCASSFGWNNSPLHFGNGTRLTVT.

The chain couples TRBV6-5 to TRBJ1-2; D gene ambiguous. The V and J ends lost 8 bases and 2 bases respectively, with 15 bases between them. The CDR3 loop spans 14 amino acids. Germline values: CDR1 MNHEY, CDR2 SVGAGI. CDR3: CASRPGPQNYGYTF. The CDR3, as DNA: TGTGCCAGCCGGCCGGGTCCACAAAACTATGGCTACACCTTC.

The chain has TRBV7-8 and TRBJ1-2, with 10 positions matching TRBD1. The CDR3 totals 15 residues. V shed 5 bases and J 6 bases; nucleotides not matched to a gene: 9. The germline CDR1 and CDR2 sequences are SGHVS and FQNEAQ. The chain's CDR3 is CASSPLTGGTNGYTF. For the CDR3, the DNA is TGTGCCAGCAGCCCGTTGACAGGGGGCACTAATGGCTACACCTTC.

V and J are TRBV3-1 (or the pseudogene TRBV3-2) and TRBJ2-1; 14 bases match TRBD2. Germline CDR1 reads LGHDT; CDR2 reads YNNKEL (reference sequence). The CDR3 contains 20 residues. Losses at the gene ends were 1 base for V and 3 bases for J; bases not matched to a gene: 11. The CDR3 coding sequence is TGTGCCAGCAGCCAAGTGGTGAAGGGACTAGCGGGAGTTCTCTACAATGAGCAGTTCTTC. It translates to CASSQVVKGLAGVLYNEQFF.

This chain joins TRBV6-6 and TRBJ1-5; tentative D call: TRBD1 (5 bases). Germline CDR1 MNHNY, CDR2 SVGAGI (reference sequence). This CDR3 region has 15 residues. Trimming cost V 6 bases and J 3 bases, with 15 bases left between them. CDR3 bases: TGTGCCAGCAGCCCCGTTCTAGGGGACAATCAGCCCCAGCATTTT. Translation: CASSPVLGDNQPQHF.

This clone occurred a few times. The CDR3 sequence is CASAGSANQPQHF. CDR3 DNA sequence: TGTGCCAGCGCAGGCTCGGCCAATCAGCCCCAGCATTTT. The V gene is TRBV27, the J gene TRBJ1-5; D not resolved. Germline V gene lookup returns CDR1 MNHEY and CDR2 SMNVEV (reference sequence). V was pared by 8 bases and J by 3 bases, with 11 bases between. The CDR3 has 13 residues.

The chain joins TRBV5-1 to TRBJ2-2; 8 bases match TRBD2. The CDR3 covers 16 residues. J was trimmed by 6 bases and V by 0 bases; bases with no gene match: 7. The germline gives CDR1 SGHRS, CDR2 YFSETQ. This CDR3 reads CASSLDSGTYAGELFF. The CDR3 DNA is TGCGCCAGCAGCTTGGATAGCGGGACGTACGCCGGGGAGCTGTTTTTT.

This chain connects TRBV18 to TRBJ2-7; possible D gene TRBD1, 6 bases. CDR3 length: 15 amino acids. V lost 3 bases and J lost 0, with 12 bases in between. The germline gives CDR1 KGHSH, CDR2 LQKENI. The CDR3 DNA reads TGTGCCAGCTCACCGGGTCAGGGGCACTCCTACGAGCAGTACTTC. Protein sequence: CASSPGQGHSYEQYF.

This clone was seen a few times. The gene calls are TRBV5-8 and TRBJ1-2; D is perhaps TRBD1 (5 bases). V was clipped by 6 bases and J by 3 bases, with 15 bases between them. The CDR3 has 14 residues. CDR1 and CDR2 (germline): SGHTS, YDEGEE. Written as DNA, the CDR3 is TGTGCCAGCATGCGGGGCAACGGGCACTATGGCTACACCTTC. Protein product: CASMRGNGHYGYTF.

V usage is TRBV28 and J usage is TRBJ2-1; 9 bases align to TRBD1. CDR3 length: 16 residues. In germline, CDR1 is MDHEN, CDR2 SYDVKM. Trimming cost V 3 bases and J 7 bases; bases outside gene matches: 10. The chain's CDR3 is CASSFLLGTGSNEQFF. CDR3 nucleotides: TGTGCCAGCAGTTTCCTCCTTGGGACAGGGTCAAATGAGCAGTTCTTC.

The chain has TRBV18 and TRBJ2-7; 12 nucleotides agree with TRBD2. The J segment lost 5 bases and the V segment lost 2 bases, leaving 10 bases of the junction unmatched. There are 17 residues in the CDR3. The germline gives CDR1 KGHSH, CDR2 LQKENI. The CDR3 sequence: CASSPRLAGGFSNEQYF. DNA of the CDR3: TGTGCCAGCTCACCAAGGCTAGCGGGAGGGTTTTCTAACGAGCAGTACTTC.